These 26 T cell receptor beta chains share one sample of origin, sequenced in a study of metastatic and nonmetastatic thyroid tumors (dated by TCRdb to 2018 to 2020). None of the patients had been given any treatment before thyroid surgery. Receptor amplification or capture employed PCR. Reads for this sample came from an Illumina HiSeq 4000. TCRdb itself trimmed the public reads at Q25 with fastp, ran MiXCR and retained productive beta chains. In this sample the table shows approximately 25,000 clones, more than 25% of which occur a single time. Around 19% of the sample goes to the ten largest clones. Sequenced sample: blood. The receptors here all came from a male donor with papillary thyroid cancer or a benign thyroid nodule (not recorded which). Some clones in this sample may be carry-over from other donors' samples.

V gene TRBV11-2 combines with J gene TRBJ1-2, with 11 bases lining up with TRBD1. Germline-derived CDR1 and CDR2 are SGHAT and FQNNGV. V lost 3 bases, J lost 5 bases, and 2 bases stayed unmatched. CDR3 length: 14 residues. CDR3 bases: TGTGCCAGCAGCTTGGACAGGGGGCGATATGGCTACACCTTC. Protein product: CASSLDRGRYGYTF.

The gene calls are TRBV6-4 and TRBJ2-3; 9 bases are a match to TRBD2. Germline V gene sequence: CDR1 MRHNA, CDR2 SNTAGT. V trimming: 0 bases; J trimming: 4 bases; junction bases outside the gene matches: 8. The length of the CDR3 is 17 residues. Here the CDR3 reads CASSDSSHSGGADTQYF. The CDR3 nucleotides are TGTGCCAGCAGTGACTCGAGCCATAGCGGGGGTGCAGATACGCAGTATTTT.

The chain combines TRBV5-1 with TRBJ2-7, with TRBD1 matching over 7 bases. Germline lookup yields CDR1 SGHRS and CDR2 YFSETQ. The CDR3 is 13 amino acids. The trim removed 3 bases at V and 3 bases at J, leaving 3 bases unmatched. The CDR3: CASSSYRGYEQYF. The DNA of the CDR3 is TGCGCCAGCAGCTCTTACAGGGGCTACGAGCAGTACTTC.

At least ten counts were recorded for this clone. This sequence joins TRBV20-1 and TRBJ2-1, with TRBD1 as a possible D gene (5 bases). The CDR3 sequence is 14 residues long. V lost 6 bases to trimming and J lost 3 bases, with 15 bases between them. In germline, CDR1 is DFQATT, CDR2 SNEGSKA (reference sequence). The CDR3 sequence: CSAPRGPDYNEQFF. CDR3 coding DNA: TGCAGTGCCCCAAGGGGTCCCGACTACAATGAGCAGTTCTTC.

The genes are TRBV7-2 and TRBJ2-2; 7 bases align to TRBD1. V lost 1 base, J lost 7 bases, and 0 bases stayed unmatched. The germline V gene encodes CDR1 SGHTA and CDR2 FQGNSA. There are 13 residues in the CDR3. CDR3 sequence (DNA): TGTGCCAGCAGCTTAGACAGGGGCGGGGAGCTGTTTTTT. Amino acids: CASSLDRGGELFF.

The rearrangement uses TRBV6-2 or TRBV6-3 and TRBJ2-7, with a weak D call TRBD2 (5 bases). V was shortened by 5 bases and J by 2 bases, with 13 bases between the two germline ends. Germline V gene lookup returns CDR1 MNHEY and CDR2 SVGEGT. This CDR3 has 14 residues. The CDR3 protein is CASSQGLGTYEQYF. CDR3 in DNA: TGTGCCAGCAGTCAAGGACTGGGAACCTACGAGCAGTACTTC.

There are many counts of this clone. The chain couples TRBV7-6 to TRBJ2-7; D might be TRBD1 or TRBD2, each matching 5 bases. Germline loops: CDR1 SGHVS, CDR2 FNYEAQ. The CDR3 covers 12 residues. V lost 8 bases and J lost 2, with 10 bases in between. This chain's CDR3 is CASGTGAYEQYF. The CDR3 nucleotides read TGTGCCAGCGGGACCGGGGCCTACGAGCAGTACTTC.

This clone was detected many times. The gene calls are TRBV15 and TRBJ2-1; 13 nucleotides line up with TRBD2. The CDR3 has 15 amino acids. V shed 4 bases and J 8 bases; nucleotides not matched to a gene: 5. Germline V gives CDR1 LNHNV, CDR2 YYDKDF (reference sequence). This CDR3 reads CATSIGLAGVDEQFF. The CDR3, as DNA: TGTGCCACCAGCATAGGACTAGCGGGAGTCGATGAGCAGTTCTTC. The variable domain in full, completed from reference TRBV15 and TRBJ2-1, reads DAMVIQNPRYQVTQFGKPVTLSCSQTLNHNVMYWYQQKSSQAPKLLFHYYDKDFNNEADTPDNFQSRRPNTSFCFLDIRSPGLGDTAMYLCATSIGLAGVDEQFFGPGTRLTVL.

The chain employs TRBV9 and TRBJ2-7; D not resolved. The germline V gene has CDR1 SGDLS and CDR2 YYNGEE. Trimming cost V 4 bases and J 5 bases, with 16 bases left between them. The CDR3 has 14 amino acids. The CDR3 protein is CASSPSGRLHEQYF. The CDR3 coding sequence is TGTGCCAGCAGCCCCTCGGGCAGGCTCCACGAGCAGTACTTC.

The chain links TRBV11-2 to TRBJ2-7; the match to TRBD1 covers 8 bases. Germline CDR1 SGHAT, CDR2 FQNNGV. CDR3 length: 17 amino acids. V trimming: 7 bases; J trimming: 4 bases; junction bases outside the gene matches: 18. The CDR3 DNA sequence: TGTGCCAGCACCCCTCGTGATCAGACAGGGGCCTTTTACGAGCAGTACTTC. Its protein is CASTPRDQTGAFYEQYF.

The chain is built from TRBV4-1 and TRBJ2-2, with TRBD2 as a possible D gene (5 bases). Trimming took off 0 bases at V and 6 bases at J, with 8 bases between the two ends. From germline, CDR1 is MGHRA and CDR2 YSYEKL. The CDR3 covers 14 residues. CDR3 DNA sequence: TGCGCCAGCAGCCAAGATCCCGGGGCCGGGGAGCTGTTTTTT. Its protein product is CASSQDPGAGELFF.

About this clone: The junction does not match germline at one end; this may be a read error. This CDR3 reads CASSWDPRSPGNTIYF. In nucleotides, the CDR3 is TGTGCCAGCAGTTGGGACCCAAGGAGCCCAGGAAACACAATATATTTT. The rearrangement joins TRBV28 to TRBJ1-3; a possible D gene is TRBD1 (5 bases). Germline CDR1 MDHEN, CDR2 SYDVKM. CDR3 length: 16 residues.

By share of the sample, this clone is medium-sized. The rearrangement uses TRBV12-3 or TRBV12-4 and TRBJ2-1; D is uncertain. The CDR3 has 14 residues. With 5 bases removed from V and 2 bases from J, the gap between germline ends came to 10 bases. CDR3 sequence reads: CASSLPPPYNEQFF. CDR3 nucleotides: TGTGCCAGCAGTCTCCCCCCTCCCTACAATGAGCAGTTCTTC.

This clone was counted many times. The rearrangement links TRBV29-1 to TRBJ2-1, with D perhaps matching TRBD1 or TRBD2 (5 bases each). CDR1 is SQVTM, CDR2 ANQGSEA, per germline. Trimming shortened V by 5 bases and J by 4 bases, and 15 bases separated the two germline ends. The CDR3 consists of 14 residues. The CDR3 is CSVLGTIPYNEQFF. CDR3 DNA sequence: TGCAGCGTTCTCGGGACCATCCCTTACAATGAGCAGTTCTTC.

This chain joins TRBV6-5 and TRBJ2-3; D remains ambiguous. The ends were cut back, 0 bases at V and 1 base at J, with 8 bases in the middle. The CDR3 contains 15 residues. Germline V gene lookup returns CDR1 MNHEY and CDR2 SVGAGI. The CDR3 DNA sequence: TGTGCCAGCAGTTACTCTGGCAGCCGCACAGATACGCAGTATTTT. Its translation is CASSYSGSRTDTQYF.

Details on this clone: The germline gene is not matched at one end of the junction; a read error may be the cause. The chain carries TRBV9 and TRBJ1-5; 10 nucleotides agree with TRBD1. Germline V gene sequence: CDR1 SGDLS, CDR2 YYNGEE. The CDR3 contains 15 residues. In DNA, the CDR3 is TGTGCCAGCAGCCTCGGGACAGGGGTCAATCAGCGCCAGCATTTT. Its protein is CASSLGTGVNQRQHF.

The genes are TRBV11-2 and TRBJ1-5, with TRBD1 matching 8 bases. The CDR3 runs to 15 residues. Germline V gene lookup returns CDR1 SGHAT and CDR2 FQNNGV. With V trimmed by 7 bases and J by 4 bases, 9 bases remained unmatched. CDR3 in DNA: TGTGCCAGCAACACCCTGGGACAGGATAATCAGCCCCAGCATTTT. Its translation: CASNTLGQDNQPQHF.

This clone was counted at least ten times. CDR3: CASSRADRGVADEQFF. The CDR3 nucleotides are TGTGCCAGCTCGAGAGCCGACAGGGGGGTTGCGGATGAGCAGTTCTTC. This rearrangement joins TRBV18 to TRBJ2-1; TRBD1 aligns across 9 bases. With V trimmed by 6 bases and J by 8 bases, 14 bases remained unmatched. The CDR3 covers 16 residues. Per germline, CDR1 KGHSH and CDR2 LQKENI.

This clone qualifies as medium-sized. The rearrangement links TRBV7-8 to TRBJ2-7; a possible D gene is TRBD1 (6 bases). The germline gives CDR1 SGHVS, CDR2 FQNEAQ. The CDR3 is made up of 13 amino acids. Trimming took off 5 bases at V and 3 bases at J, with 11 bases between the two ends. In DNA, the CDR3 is TGTGCCAGCAGCCGCCGGGACAACTACGAGCAGTACTTC. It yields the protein CASSRRDNYEQYF. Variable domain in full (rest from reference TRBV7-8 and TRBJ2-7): GAGVSQSPRYKVAKRGQDVALRCDPISGHVSLFWYQQALGQGPEFLTYFQNEAQLDKSGLPSDRFFAERPEGSVSTLKIQRTQQEDSAVYLCASSRRDNYEQYFGPGTRLTVT.

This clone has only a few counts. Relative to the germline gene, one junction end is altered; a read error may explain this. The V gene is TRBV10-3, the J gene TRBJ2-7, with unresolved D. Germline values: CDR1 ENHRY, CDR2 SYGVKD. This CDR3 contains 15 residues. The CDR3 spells CAISGSGTIGYEHYF. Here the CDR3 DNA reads TGTGCCATCAGTGGATCCGGTACAATCGGGTACGAGCATTACTTC.

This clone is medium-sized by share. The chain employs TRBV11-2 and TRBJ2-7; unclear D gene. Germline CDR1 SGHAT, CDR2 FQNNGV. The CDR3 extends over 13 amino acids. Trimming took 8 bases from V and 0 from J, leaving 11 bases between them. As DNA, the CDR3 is TGTGCCAGCGCCCAGGTTAGCTCCTACGAGCAGTACTTC. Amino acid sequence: CASAQVSSYEQYF.

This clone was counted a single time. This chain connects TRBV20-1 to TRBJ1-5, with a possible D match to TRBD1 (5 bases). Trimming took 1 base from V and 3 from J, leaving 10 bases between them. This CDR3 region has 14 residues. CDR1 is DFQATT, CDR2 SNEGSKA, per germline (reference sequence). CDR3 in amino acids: CSARGSGHNQPQHF. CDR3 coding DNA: TGCAGTGCTAGAGGGTCAGGGCACAATCAGCCCCAGCATTTT.

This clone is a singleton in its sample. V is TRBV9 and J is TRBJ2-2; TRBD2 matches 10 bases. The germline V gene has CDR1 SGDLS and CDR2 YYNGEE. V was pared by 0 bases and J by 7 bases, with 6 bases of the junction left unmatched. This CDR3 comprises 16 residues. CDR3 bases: TGTGCCAGCAGCGTAGTCCTAGCGGGAGTCTACGGGGAGCTGTTTTTT. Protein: CASSVVLAGVYGELFF. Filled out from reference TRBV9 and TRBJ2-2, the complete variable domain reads DSGVTQTPKHLITATGQRVTLRCSPRSGDLSVYWYQQSLDQGLQFLIQYYNGEERAKGNILERFSAQQFPDLHSELNLSSLELGDSALYFCASSVVLAGVYGELFFGEGSRLTVL.

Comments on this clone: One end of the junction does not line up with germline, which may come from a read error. The CDR3 here is CASGDTDSGNTVYF. The CDR3 region has the DNA TGTGCCAGCGGGGACACCGACTCTGGAAACACCGTATATTTT. J is TRBJ1-3 and V is TRBV11-2; TRBD1 is a possible D gene (6 bases). The length of the CDR3 is 14 residues. Per the germline V gene, CDR1 is SGHAT and CDR2 is FQNNGV.

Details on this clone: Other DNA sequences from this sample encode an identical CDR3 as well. The CDR3 bases are TGTGCCAGCAGCCTAGGGACAGGTATTAGCTCCTATAATTCACCCCTCCACTTT. Amino acids: CASSLGTGISSYNSPLHF. The V and J genes are TRBV9 and TRBJ1-6, with TRBD1 identical over 8 bases. Losses at the gene ends were 4 bases for V and 0 bases for J; bases not matched to a gene: 9. The CDR3 runs 18 residues. Germline V gives CDR1 SGDLS, CDR2 YYNGEE. Full variable domain (outside the CDR3, taken from reference TRBV9 and TRBJ1-6): DSGVTQTPKHLITATGQRVTLRCSPRSGDLSVYWYQQSLDQGLQFLIQYYNGEERAKGNILERFSAQQFPDLHSELNLSSLELGDSALYFCASSLGTGISSYNSPLHFGNGTRLTVT.

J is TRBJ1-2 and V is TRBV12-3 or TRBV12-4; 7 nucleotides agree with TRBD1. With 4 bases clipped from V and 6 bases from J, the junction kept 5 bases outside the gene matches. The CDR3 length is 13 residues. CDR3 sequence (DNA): TGTGCCAGCAGTTACAGGGGACCAAATGGCTACACCTTC. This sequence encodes CASSYRGPNGYTF.